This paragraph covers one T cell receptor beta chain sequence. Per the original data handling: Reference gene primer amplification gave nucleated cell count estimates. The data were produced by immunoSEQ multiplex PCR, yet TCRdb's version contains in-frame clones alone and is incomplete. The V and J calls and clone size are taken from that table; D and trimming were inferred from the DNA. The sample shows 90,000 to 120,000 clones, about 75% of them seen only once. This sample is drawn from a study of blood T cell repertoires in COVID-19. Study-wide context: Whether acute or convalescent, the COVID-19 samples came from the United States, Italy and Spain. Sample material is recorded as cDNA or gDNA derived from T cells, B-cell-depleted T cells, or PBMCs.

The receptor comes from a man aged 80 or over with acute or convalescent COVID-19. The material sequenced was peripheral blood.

For the CDR3, the DNA is TGTGCCAGCAGGATGGCGGGAAGCTCCTACGAGCAGTACTTC. Residues: CASRMAGSSYEQYF. The rearrangement joins TRBV6-5 to TRBJ2-7; TRBD2 might be the D (6 bases). V was shortened by 6 bases and J by 0 bases, with 12 bases between the two germline ends. Germline-derived CDR1 and CDR2 are MNHEY and SVGAGI. This CDR3 has 14 residues.